The next 19 T cell receptor beta chains were all read from a single sample in a study of CD8+CD57+ T cells in acquired aplastic anemia. Investigators profiled TCR beta VDJ and CDR3 from genomic DNA template. TCRdb ran MiXCR on the reads and lists one entry per CDR3 protein. The profile shows about 180,000 distinct CDR3 sequences, about half of them singletons. Sequencing was carried out using sorted CD4+, CD8+, or CD8+CD57+ T cells (not recorded which) from PBMCs. These receptors came from a human donor in good health.

The genes are TRBV6-1 and TRBJ1-3, with D possibly TRBD1 on 6 matching bases. Trimming cost V 2 bases and J 7 bases, with 18 bases left between them. This CDR3 is built from 16 residues. Germline V gene data show CDR1 as MNHNS and CDR2 as SASEGT. CDR3: CASSERRDRLVNTIYF. In DNA form, the CDR3 reads TGTGCCAGCAGTGAACGCCGCGACAGGCTCGTGAACACCATATATTTT.

This clonotype showed up just a few times. J is TRBJ1-3 and V is TRBV30; D unclear. The CDR3 consists of 12 residues. V lost 2 bases and J lost 4, with 6 bases in between. Per the germline V gene, CDR1 is GTSNPN and CDR2 is SVGIG (reference sequence). In DNA form, the CDR3 reads TGTGCCTGGAGTAGATCGGGAAACACCATATATTTT. This codes for CAWSRSGNTIYF.

The rearrangement links TRBV18 to TRBJ2-7, with TRBD1 matching 9 bases. Germline-derived CDR1 and CDR2 are KGHSH and LQKENI. After removal of 3 bases from V and 3 bases from J, the junction contained 6 bases not matched to a gene. The length of the CDR3 is 15 residues. CDR3 region: CASSPGQGNVYEQYF. CDR3 nucleotide sequence: TGTGCCAGCTCACCCGGACAGGGGAATGTCTACGAGCAGTACTTC.

This clonotype was detected ten times or more. The chain recombines TRBV20-1 with TRBJ2-3; D possibly uses TRBD1 or TRBD2 (6 bases each). This CDR3 comprises 16 residues. The germline gives CDR1 DFQATT, CDR2 SNEGSKA (reference sequence). V was shortened by 1 base and J by 0 bases, with 14 bases between the two germline ends. The CDR3 loop reads CSARGGASFSTDTQYF. DNA for the CDR3: TGCAGTGCTAGAGGGGGGGCCAGCTTTAGCACAGATACGCAGTATTTT.

This clonotype appeared many times. J is TRBJ1-5 and V is TRBV7-2, with a tentative D call TRBD1 (5 bases). Germline CDR1 reads SGHTA; CDR2 reads FQGNSA. The V end lost 5 bases, the J end lost 4 bases, and 9 bases lay between the germline ends. The CDR3 length is 13 residues. CDR3 residues: CASSGTANQPQHF. The DNA for the CDR3 is TGTGCCAGCAGCGGGACCGCGAATCAGCCCCAGCATTTT.

The chain recombines TRBV24-1 with TRBJ2-1; D unresolved. The CDR3 runs to 13 residues. Trimming stripped 2 bases from V and 4 bases from J, with 5 bases between. Germline lookup yields CDR1 KGHDR and CDR2 SFDVKD. The CDR3 is CATSDSLYNEQFF. The CDR3, as DNA: TGTGCCACCAGTGATTCCTTATACAATGAGCAGTTCTTC.

There are many counts of this clonotype. The CDR3: CATSTSNTDTQYF. CDR3 in DNA: TGTGCCACCAGTACGAGCAACACAGATACGCAGTATTTT. The gene calls are TRBV24-1 and TRBJ2-3, with no clear D. Germline CDR1 is KGHDR and CDR2 is SFDVKD. Between the trimmed V and J ends, which lost 6 bases and 2 bases, there was a span of 8 bases. This CDR3 contains 13 residues.

This chain connects TRBV6-2 or TRBV6-3 to TRBJ2-1; D is undetermined. Germline values: CDR1 MNHEY, CDR2 SVGEGT. CDR3 length equals 17 residues. The V end lost 6 bases, the J end lost 2 bases, and 20 bases lay between the germline ends. This CDR3 reads CASSYRKPGETYNEQFF. As DNA, the CDR3 is TGTGCCAGCAGCTACCGTAAACCTGGGGAAACCTACAATGAGCAGTTCTTC.

The genes are TRBV20-1 and TRBJ2-3, with 9 positions matching TRBD2. In germline, CDR1 is DFQATT, CDR2 SNEGSKA (reference sequence). Losses at the gene ends were 5 bases for V and 4 bases for J; bases not matched to a gene: 7. The CDR3 sequence is 14 residues long. CDR3 in amino acids: CSAQPSGIADTQYF. The CDR3 nucleotides read TGCAGTGCTCAGCCTAGCGGGATCGCAGATACGCAGTATTTT.

Regarding this clonotype: A clone one base away is much larger, so this may be a read error. V is TRBV7-2 and J is TRBJ2-3; D is unclear. This CDR3 has 11 amino acids. CDR1 is SGHTA, CDR2 FQGNSA, per germline. The CDR3 sequence: CAGSLHDTQYF. The CDR3 DNA follows: TGTGCCGGCAGCTTACATGACACGCAGTATTTT.

This clonotype was seen a single time. The rearrangement uses TRBV7-8 and TRBJ2-1; D is possibly TRBD1 (6 bases). The V end was cut by 0 bases, the J end by 9 bases, with 6 bases between. This CDR3 is 12 amino acids long. Germline assignment: CDR1 SGHVS and CDR2 FQNEAQ. As DNA, the CDR3 is TGTGCCAGCAGCTTAGCAGGGGGTGAGCAGTTCTTC. This translates into CASSLAGGEQFF.

This clonotype was observed many times. This chain uses TRBV2 with TRBJ2-7, with a possible D match to TRBD1 (5 bases). CDR3 length: 14 amino acids. Trimming cost V 6 bases and J 2 bases, with 14 bases left between them. Per germline, CDR1 SNHLY and CDR2 FYNNEI. The CDR3 here is CASRRTGTAYEQYF. CDR3 nucleotides: TGTGCCAGCAGGCGCACAGGTACGGCCTACGAGCAGTACTTC. Based on the CDR3 plus reference TRBV2 and TRBJ2-7, the full variable domain is EPEVTQTPSHQVTQMGQEVILRCVPISNHLYFYWYRQILGQKVEFLVSFYNNEISEKSEIFDDQFSVERPDGSNFTLKIRSTKLEDSAMYFCASRRTGTAYEQYFGPGTRLTVT.

J is TRBJ2-2 and V is TRBV11-2; D is ambiguous. The CDR3 runs to 11 residues. The germline V gene encodes CDR1 SGHAT and CDR2 FQNNGV. V dropped 1 base and J dropped 14 bases, with 8 bases sitting between them. CDR3 amino acids: CASSLVVTLFF. Written as DNA, the CDR3 is TGTGCCAGCAGCTTAGTCGTGACACTGTTTTTT. The full variable domain, with the rest looked up from reference TRBV11-2 and TRBJ2-2, is EAGVAQSPRYKIIEKRQSVAFWCNPISGHATLYWYQQILGQGPKLLIQFQNNGVVDDSQLPKDRFSAERLKGVDSTLKIQPAKLEDSAVYLCASSLVVTLFFGEGSRLTVL.

V usage is TRBV19 and J usage is TRBJ1-1; the D is unclear. Per germline, CDR1 LNHDA and CDR2 SQIVND (reference sequence). The CDR3 consists of 14 residues. Trimming cost V 5 bases and J 5 bases, with 15 bases left between them. The CDR3 bases are TGTGCCAGTAGTCCAAGCCGGGGAGGAACTGAAGCTTTCTTT. This encodes CASSPSRGGTEAFF.

The chain has TRBV19 and TRBJ2-7, with 10 bases aligning to TRBD1. The J segment lost 1 base and the V segment lost 5 bases, leaving 2 bases of the junction unmatched. The CDR3 spans 14 residues. The germline gives CDR1 LNHDA, CDR2 SQIVND (reference sequence). CDR3 DNA sequence: TGTGCCAGTAGTGGGGACAGGGGTTCCTACGAGCAGTACTTC. Translation: CASSGDRGSYEQYF.

This chain joins TRBV25-1 and TRBJ1-6; no reliable D call. Trimming left V 4 bases short and J 8 bases short, with 21 bases between. The CDR3 is 17 amino acids. Germline V gene data show CDR1 as MGHDK and CDR2 as SYGVNS. CDR3 DNA: TGTGCCAGCAGTGGTTGGACGGGTGGGCCACCTGATTCACCCCTCCACTTT. It translates to CASSGWTGGPPDSPLHF.

This clonotype was recorded only once. This sequence joins TRBV2 and TRBJ2-7; D possibly corresponds to TRBD2 (5 bases). The CDR3 extends over 13 amino acids. Germline V CDR1 and CDR2: SNHLY, FYNNEI. CDR3 region: CASAVVPAGEQYF. The DNA for the CDR3 is TGTGCTTCAGCGGTGGTACCTGCCGGCGAGCAGTACTTC.

For this clonotype: It is likely a read error, because the conserved phenylalanine at the end of the CDR3 is missing. The limits of the CDR3 on the DNA are not certain, so only TCRdb's listed CDR3 is given. V usage is TRBV7-9 and J usage is TRBJ1-1; TRBD1 is the table's D call and was not checked against the DNA. The CDR3 is 14 residues long, counting both termini. CDR1 is SEHNR, CDR2 FQNEAQ, per germline (reference sequence). CDR3 protein: CASSLVTGNTEASS.

This clonotype was seen at least ten times. The J gene is TRBJ1-1, the V gene TRBV6-1; D perhaps matches TRBD1 (6 bases). This CDR3 has 16 amino acids. Germline V gene data show CDR1 as MNHNS and CDR2 as SASEGT. Trimming shortened V by 6 bases and J by 0 bases, and 17 bases separated the two germline ends. The CDR3 protein is CASSEQGKKMNTEAFF. The CDR3 DNA sequence: TGTGCCAGCAGCGAACAGGGTAAGAAGATGAACACTGAAGCTTTCTTT.